These 24 T cell receptor beta chains share one sample of origin, sequenced in a study of PD-L1 blockade in urothelial cancer. Indicated time point: peripheral blood 6 weeks after treatment start. The table came from immunoSEQ multiplex PCR; TCRdb's copy has only in-frame clones and leaves some out. This repertoire shows 40,000 to 50,000 clones, roughly four fifths found once; its top ten account for 13%. Sample: PBMCs, taken around atezolizumab (anti-PD-L1) treatment. The source is a man aged 60 to 75 with urothelial cancer.

This chain joins TRBV6-5 and TRBJ2-7; D is perhaps TRBD1 (5 bases). Germline CDR1 and CDR2: MNHEY and SVGAGI. The ends were cut back, 3 bases at V and 5 bases at J, with 14 bases in the middle. There are 14 residues in the CDR3. In DNA form, the CDR3 reads TGTGCCAGCAGTTATAAGAGTAGGGGCAACGAGCAGTACTTC. Its protein product is CASSYKSRGNEQYF.

The V gene is TRBV30, the J gene TRBJ2-7; 11 nucleotides agree with TRBD2. The V segment lost 2 bases and the J segment 6 bases; nucleotides outside the gene matches: 6. Germline CDR1 GTSNPN, CDR2 SVGIG (reference sequence). The CDR3 length is 14 residues. The CDR3 DNA is TGTGCCTGGAGTTTAGCGGGAGGGCCAAGCGAGCAGTACTTC. Its translation: CAWSLAGGPSEQYF.

The CDR3 DNA sequence: TGCGCCAGCAGCTTGATTGAAGGGGCTGGAAACACCATATATTTT. Translating gives CASSLIEGAGNTIYF. This sequence joins TRBV5-1 and TRBJ1-3; D is possibly TRBD1 (5 bases). The CDR3 loop spans 15 amino acids. Germline lookup yields CDR1 SGHRS and CDR2 YFSETQ. Trimming cost V 1 base and J 2 bases, with 10 bases left between them.

CDR3: CASSLVGAGLNTGELFF. In DNA form, the CDR3 reads TGCGCCAGCAGCTTAGTCGGGGCGGGACTAAACACCGGGGAGCTGTTTTTT. The gene calls are TRBV5-1 and TRBJ2-2, with 7 bases that match TRBD2. Germline CDR1 SGHRS, CDR2 YFSETQ. The CDR3 is made up of 17 amino acids. Germline trimming cut 2 bases from V and 2 bases from J; bases unmatched to any gene: 9.

The genes are TRBV5-4 and TRBJ1-2, with D maybe TRBD1 (6 bases). V was trimmed by 1 base and J by 6 bases, leaving 7 bases between them. The CDR3 extends over 12 amino acids. Looked up from germline, CDR1 is SGHNT and CDR2 is YYREEE (reference sequence). CDR3: CASSLRQDGYTF. DNA of the CDR3: TGTGCCAGCAGCTTGCGACAGGATGGCTACACCTTC.

The chain links TRBV5-1 to TRBJ1-4; 7 nucleotides match TRBD1. Per germline, CDR1 SGHRS and CDR2 YFSETQ. J was trimmed by 8 bases and V by 4 bases; bases with no gene match: 5. This CDR3 is built from 13 residues. CDR3 region: CASSPGDSEKLFF. DNA of the CDR3: TGCGCCAGCAGCCCAGGGGACAGCGAAAAACTGTTTTTT.

This rearrangement joins TRBV19 to TRBJ2-1; 8 nucleotides agree with TRBD2. Germline V CDR1 and CDR2: LNHDA, SQIVND (reference sequence). This CDR3 has 14 residues. J gave up 5 bases and V 9 bases, and 9 bases lay outside the gene matches. CDR3 nucleotide sequence: TGTGCCAGCGGGCCGGGACTAGGGGACAATGAGCAGTTCTTC. Translated: CASGPGLGDNEQFF. Drawing the rest from reference TRBV19 and TRBJ2-1, the complete variable domain is DGGITQSPKYLFRKEGQNVTLSCEQNLNHDAMYWYRQDPGQGLRLIYYSQIVNDFQKGDIAEGYSVSREKKESFPLTVTSAQKNPTAFYLCASGPGLGDNEQFFGPGTRLTVL.

J is TRBJ2-2 and V is TRBV28; 7 nucleotides agree with TRBD1. Germline CDR1 reads MDHEN; CDR2 reads SYDVKM. The CDR3 length is 13 residues. V was pared by 6 bases and J by 4 bases, with 2 bases of the junction left unmatched. The DNA for the CDR3 is TGTGCCAGCAGGAGACAGGGCACCGGGGAGCTGTTTTTT. Translation gives CASRRQGTGELFF.

This clone was observed a few times. The V call is TRBV7-9, the J call TRBJ1-1; 7 nucleotides align to TRBD1. CDR1 SEHNR and CDR2 FQNEAQ come from the germline V gene (reference sequence). After removal of 5 bases from V and 3 bases from J, the junction contained 6 bases not matched to a gene. The CDR3 has 14 residues. The CDR3: CASSTTTGHTEAFF. Written as DNA, the CDR3 is TGTGCCAGCAGCACTACGACAGGGCACACTGAAGCTTTCTTT.

Turning to this clone: The same CDR3 arises from other DNA sequences in this sample as well. This rearrangement joins TRBV4-1 to TRBJ2-5, with 11 positions matching TRBD2. The CDR3 has 15 amino acids. In germline, CDR1 is MGHRA, CDR2 YSYEKL. V trimming: 1 base; J trimming: 5 bases; junction bases outside the gene matches: 3. CDR3 amino acids: CASSQGWTSGETQYF. As DNA, the CDR3 is TGCGCCAGCAGCCAAGGGTGGACTAGCGGGGAGACCCAGTACTTC.

This clone was picked up one time. The chain links TRBV2 to TRBJ2-5, with a weak D call TRBD2 (6 bases). V lost 11 bases and J lost 2, with 15 bases in between. CDR1 and CDR2 from the germline V gene are SNHLY and FYNNEI. The CDR3 is 13 residues long. The CDR3 DNA reads as TGTGCCGGCGTGGGGGACTTACAAGAGACCCAGTACTTC. Its protein product is CAGVGDLQETQYF.

The chain couples TRBV5-1 to TRBJ1-3, with TRBD1 as a possible D gene (6 bases). Trimming cost V 5 bases and J 1 base, with 13 bases left between them. This CDR3 has 15 residues. Germline V gives CDR1 SGHRS, CDR2 YFSETQ. The CDR3 protein is CASRPQGKSGNTIYF. The CDR3 DNA is TGCGCCAGCAGACCCCAGGGGAAGTCTGGAAACACCATATATTTT.

This chain links TRBV11-2 with TRBJ1-1, with TRBD1 matching over 7 bases. This CDR3 region has 17 residues. The germline V gene has CDR1 SGHAT and CDR2 FQNNGV. V shed 0 bases and J 1 base; nucleotides not matched to a gene: 8. The CDR3 region has the DNA TGTGCCAGCAGCTTAGAGCACAGGGGAACCACGAACACTGAAGCTTTCTTT. This codes for CASSLEHRGTTNTEAFF.

This clone has just a few counts. The chain has TRBV7-8 and TRBJ1-2, with D tentatively TRBD1 (5 bases). CDR3 length: 18 residues. Trimming removed 3 bases from V and 2 bases from J, with 22 bases in between. Germline V CDR1 and CDR2: SGHVS, FQNEAQ. Here the CDR3 DNA reads TGTGCCAGCAGCTTTGGACGAGTGGGTCTACACAGGAACTATGGCTACACCTTC. Amino acid sequence: CASSFGRVGLHRNYGYTF.

This chain connects TRBV29-1 to TRBJ2-5, with 10 positions matching TRBD2. The CDR3 extends over 20 amino acids. With V trimmed by 0 bases and J by 5 bases, 21 bases remained unmatched. Per germline, CDR1 SQVTM and CDR2 ANQGSEA. The CDR3 region is CSVEDGGIAGGRWGEETQYF. The CDR3 nucleotides are TGCAGCGTTGAAGATGGTGGGATAGCGGGAGGCCGCTGGGGGGAGGAGACCCAGTACTTC.

The V and J genes are TRBV7-2 and TRBJ1-6, with D possibly matching TRBD1 (5 bases). V was cut by 7 bases and J by 10 bases, with 23 bases left in between. The CDR3 extends over 16 amino acids. Germline CDR1 is SGHTA and CDR2 is FQGNSA. CDR3 nucleotides: TGTGCCAGCAAAAGACCTAGGGCCAGCGGGGACTCACCCCTCCACTTT. Its protein product is CASKRPRASGDSPLHF.

The V call is TRBV5-1, the J call TRBJ2-7, with TRBD2 matching 11 bases. Germline assignment: CDR1 SGHRS and CDR2 YFSETQ. V gave up 4 bases and J gave up 2 bases; unmatched junction bases: 5. CDR3 length equals 15 residues. The CDR3 is CASSPGLAGAYEQYF. CDR3 bases: TGCGCCAGCAGCCCCGGACTAGCGGGCGCCTACGAGCAGTACTTC.

V and J are TRBV5-8 and TRBJ1-2; the match to TRBD1 covers 8 bases. The CDR3 covers 15 residues. Germline-derived CDR1 and CDR2 are SGHTS and YDEGEE. The junction had 6 bases not matched to a gene; V was cut back by 4 bases and J by 1 base. The CDR3 DNA is TGTGCCAGCAGCCTGATGGACAGGGTTAACTATGGCTACACCTTC. Translated: CASSLMDRVNYGYTF.

This chain links TRBV5-4 with TRBJ2-1, with 9 bases matching TRBD1. The germline gives CDR1 SGHNT, CDR2 YYREEE (reference sequence). This CDR3 is built from 14 residues. J lost 6 bases, V lost 3 bases, and 4 bases had no gene match. DNA of the CDR3: TGTGCCAGCAGCTCGGACAGGGGCCCCAATGAGCAGTTCTTC. Encoded protein: CASSSDRGPNEQFF.

This clone was seen a few times. The chain combines TRBV6-1 with TRBJ2-3; D is perhaps TRBD2 (5 bases). The CDR3 runs to 13 residues. Germline CDR1 MNHNS, CDR2 SASEGT. Trimming cost V 6 bases and J 1 base, with 8 bases left between them. In DNA, the CDR3 is TGTGCCAGCAGGAGGGAAGGCACAGATACGCAGTATTTT. Amino acids: CASRREGTDTQYF.

The chain links TRBV5-5 to TRBJ2-7; TRBD1 matches 7 bases. Per germline, CDR1 SGHKS and CDR2 YYEKEE (reference sequence). The CDR3 covers 15 residues. J lost 0 bases, V lost 3 bases, and 6 bases had no gene match. The CDR3 spells CASSSETGLSYEQYF. CDR3 sequence (DNA): TGTGCCAGCAGCTCGGAGACAGGGCTCTCCTACGAGCAGTACTTC.

V usage is TRBV27 and J usage is TRBJ1-2; D perhaps matches TRBD1 (5 bases). This CDR3 spans 13 amino acids. V was cut by 6 bases and J by 4 bases, with 12 bases left in between. CDR1 and CDR2 (germline): MNHEY, SMNVEV (reference sequence). This CDR3 reads CASRRQLGYGYTF. The DNA for the CDR3 is TGTGCCAGCAGACGACAGTTGGGCTATGGCTACACCTTC.

This chain uses TRBV5-1 with TRBJ1-5; tentative D call: TRBD1 (6 bases). Germline CDR1 SGHRS, CDR2 YFSETQ. The CDR3 loop spans 16 amino acids. V lost 2 bases, J lost 1 base, and 13 bases lay in between. The CDR3 spells CASSLDGRGSNQPQHF. The CDR3 bases are TGCGCCAGCAGCTTAGATGGCAGGGGAAGCAATCAGCCCCAGCATTTT.

This clone was seen a single time. This chain connects TRBV6-5 to TRBJ2-2; no definite D call. Germline V gene lookup returns CDR1 MNHEY and CDR2 SVGAGI. V was shortened by 2 bases and J by 5 bases, with 6 bases between the two germline ends. The CDR3 extends over 13 amino acids. This CDR3 is CASSYTLTGELFF. In DNA form, the CDR3 reads TGTGCCAGCAGTTACACTTTGACCGGGGAGCTGTTTTTT.